Listed below are T cell receptor beta chains from one sample, sequenced in a study of tumor T cells in aggressive B-cell lymphoma. Sequencing was performed with immunoSEQ multiplex PCR; in TCRdb, only in-frame clones are kept and a portion is missing. The sample lists about 2,000 clones, roughly 79% occurring once. Sequenced: tumor tissue. The receptor set was obtained from an adult with diffuse large B cell lymphoma. The CDR3 runs from the conserved cysteine through the conserved F or W. The D gene is left open where the match is weak.

>TRBJ2-7|TRBV5-1|TRBD1
TGCGCCAGCAGCTCAGGGACAGTCTATTCCTACGAGCAGTACTTC
CASSSGTVYSYEQYF
>TRBJ1-2|TRBV27|-
TGTGCCAGCAAGAAAGCCGGGGGTGCTTATGGCTACACCTTC
CASKKAGGAYGYTF
>TRBJ2-1|TRBV27|-
TGTGCCAGCATGGGGCAGGGAAACAATGAGCAGTTCTTC
CASMGQGNNEQFF
>TRBJ2-7|TRBV7-9|-
TGTGCCAGCAGCTTCACAGGGAGCTCCTACGAGCAGTACTTC
CASSFTGSSYEQYF
>TRBJ2-3|TRBV18|TRBD2
TGTGCCAGCTCATCCTCTAGCGGGGGGGATACGCAGTATTTT
CASSSSSGGDTQYF
>TRBJ2-7|TRBV5-5|-
TGTGCCACCCGGAGGGGGGGGGCCGAAGAGCAGTACTTC
CATRRGGAEEQYF
>TRBJ2-2|TRBV7-3|-
TGTGCCAGCAGCTTTGGCGGGACCGGGGAGCTGTTTTTT
CASSFGGTGELFF
>TRBJ1-6|TRBV6-5|-
TGTGCCAGCGGTATAACAGGGAATAATTCACCCCTCCACTTT
CASGITGNNSPLHF
>TRBJ1-5|TRBV7-6|-
TGTGCCAGCAGCTTAGGGTTCAGGGTCGGCCAGCCCCAGCATTTT
CASSLGFRVGQPQHF
>TRBJ2-3|TRBV5-1|-
TGCGCCAGCAGCTTGTTTCCCCCCACTAGCACAGATACGCAGTATTTT
CASSLFPPTSTDTQYF